This T cell receptor beta chain was identified during a study of PD-1 blockade in classical Hodgkin lymphoma. The germline gives CDR1 LGHNA, CDR2 YNFKEQ. This CDR3 has 16 amino acids. V dropped 3 bases and J dropped 0 bases, with 15 bases sitting between them. General study results and limits: Newly diagnosed patients reportedly trailed healthy donors in baseline TCR diversity. Nivolumab initiated under 1 year post-ASCT led to patient exclusion. There was a significant rise in CD4+ TCR diversity by C4D1, with no such rise for CD8+.

The table came from immunoSEQ multiplex PCR; TCRdb's copy has only in-frame clones and leaves some out. The data contain around 50,000 clones, around 74% of them singletons. With respect to this clone: Its antigen is unidentified.

The time point was: cycle 4 day 1 (C4D1), after five to seven weeks of nivolumab. Every patient experienced relapse after autologous stem cell transplantation, and brentuximab vedotin exposure varied. The chain recombines TRBV4-2 with TRBJ2-7, with D perhaps matching TRBD1 (6 bases). Sequencing used peripheral blood mononuclear cells (PBMCs), obtained before the fourth cycle of nivolumab. The TCR comes from a human donor with classical Hodgkin lymphoma. The CDR3 coding sequence is TGTGCCAGCAGCCAGGGGGACATCGACTCCTCCTACGAGCAGTACTTC. This sequence encodes CASSQGDIDSSYEQYF.